This T cell receptor (beta chain) originates from a study of CD8+CD57+ T cells in acquired aplastic anemia. About the research overall: The mean DNA yield obtained from sorted CD4+ and CD8+ cells came to approximately 3.2 ug.

This clonotype was counted once. The antigen remains unidentified. CDR3 and TCR beta VDJ profiling relied on a genomic DNA template. TCRdb redid the calling of the reads with MiXCR, one entry per CDR3 protein. The table shows approximately 180,000 distinct CDR3 sequences, with 45% to 55% occurring only once. CDR3 size: 17 residues. V shed 0 bases and J shed 0 bases, with 14 bases lying between them. Germline-derived CDR1 and CDR2 are LNHDA and SQIVND (reference sequence). Flow cytometry had shown expanded CD8+CD57+ cells in the patients chosen for sequencing. The study's findings and limits: Any difference that existed in CD8+ Simpson's diversity between patients and controls was not significant.

The receptor's source is a human donor with aplastic anemia. The sequenced sample was sorted CD4+, CD8+, or CD8+CD57+ T cells (not recorded which) from PBMCs. V and J are TRBV19 and TRBJ1-1; tentatively, D is TRBD1 (6 bases). For the CDR3, the DNA is TGTGCCAGTAGTATAGAGGGAGGGAGGGGGTTGAACACTGAAGCTTTCTTT. The encoded protein is CASSIEGGRGLNTEAFF.